This is a list of T cell receptor beta chains from one sample in a study of cytomegalovirus exposure and HLA in healthy donors. Produced via immunoSEQ multiplex PCR; TCRdb's table is partial and in-frame only. The sample has approximately 200,000 clones, over 70% seen once; the top ten hold 3% to 4%. Sequencing was done on a sample of PBMCs. All receptors come from a woman aged 25 to 39 in good health and CMV-seropositive. CDR3s include the opening cysteine and the closing phenylalanine or tryptophan. Each record gives: D gene, V gene, clone size, J gene, CDR3 protein, CDR3 DNA. The D gene is left open where the match is weak. Size values are once, few and many counts, or a class for expanded clones, and some rows have none.

d_call: .; v_call: TRBV27; clone_size: .; j_call: TRBJ1-5; cdr3_aa: CASSMTVYQPQHF; cdr3_nt: TGTGCCAGCAGCATGACAGTCTATCAGCCCCAGCATTTT
d_call: .; v_call: TRBV4-1; clone_size: once; j_call: TRBJ2-7; cdr3_aa: CASSPRQGTYEQYF; cdr3_nt: TGCGCCAGCAGCCCGAGGCAGGGGACGTACGAGCAGTACTTC
d_call: .; v_call: TRBV7-9; clone_size: .; j_call: TRBJ1-1; cdr3_aa: CASSPRGLPSEAFF; cdr3_nt: TGTGCCAGCAGCCCCCGGGGACTCCCCAGTGAAGCTTTCTTT
d_call: .; v_call: TRBV23-1; clone_size: .; j_call: TRBJ2-1; cdr3_aa: CASSTRGRTNYNEQFF; cdr3_nt: TGCGCCAGCAGTACCAGGGGGAGGACTAATTACAATGAGCAGTTCTTC
d_call: .; v_call: TRBV5-6; clone_size: .; j_call: TRBJ2-4; cdr3_aa: CASSLKVAAKNIQYF; cdr3_nt: TGTGCCAGCAGCTTGAAGGTAGCGGCCAAAAACATTCAGTACTTC
d_call: .; v_call: TRBV21-1; clone_size: .; j_call: TRBJ1-5; cdr3_aa: CASSKWGRAQGNQPQHF; cdr3_nt: TGTGCCAGCAGCAAATGGGGGAGGGCTCAGGGCAATCAGCCCCAGCATTTT
d_call: .; v_call: TRBV27; clone_size: .; j_call: TRBJ1-1; cdr3_aa: CASSQGRAFEAFF; cdr3_nt: TGTGCCAGCAGTCAGGGGCGAGCATTTGAAGCTTTCTTT
d_call: TRBD2; v_call: TRBV28; clone_size: .; j_call: TRBJ2-1; cdr3_aa: CASSPSSGRGNEQFF; cdr3_nt: TGTGCCAGCAGTCCATCTAGCGGGAGGGGCAATGAGCAGTTCTTC
d_call: TRBD2; v_call: TRBV7-2; clone_size: .; j_call: TRBJ2-7; cdr3_aa: CASSRTSSYEQYF; cdr3_nt: TGTGCCAGCAGCCGGACTAGCTCCTACGAGCAGTACTTC
d_call: TRBD1; v_call: TRBV11-2; clone_size: .; j_call: TRBJ2-5; cdr3_aa: CASSQTQGARETQYF; cdr3_nt: TGTGCCAGCAGCCAGACACAGGGGGCGCGGGAGACCCAGTACTTC
d_call: TRBD2; v_call: TRBV6-1; clone_size: few; j_call: TRBJ2-7; cdr3_aa: CASSGTSGSYEQYF; cdr3_nt: TGTGCCAGCAGTGGGACTAGCGGCTCCTACGAGCAGTACTTC
d_call: .; v_call: TRBV18; clone_size: .; j_call: TRBJ1-1; cdr3_aa: CASSLITGNTEAFF; cdr3_nt: TGTGCCAGCTCACTTATTACAGGGAACACTGAAGCTTTCTTT
d_call: .; v_call: TRBV4-2; clone_size: .; j_call: TRBJ1-4; cdr3_aa: CASSQEAGKGEKLFF; cdr3_nt: TGTGCCAGCAGCCAAGAGGCGGGTAAAGGGGAAAAACTGTTTTTT
d_call: TRBD1; v_call: TRBV7-9; clone_size: few; j_call: TRBJ2-7; cdr3_aa: CASSFRPPTGGSYEQYF; cdr3_nt: TGTGCCAGCAGCTTTAGGCCCCCGACAGGGGGCTCCTACGAGCAGTACTTC
d_call: TRBD2; v_call: TRBV9; clone_size: .; j_call: TRBJ2-1; cdr3_aa: CASSVSAGGYNEQFF; cdr3_nt: TGTGCCAGCAGCGTCTCAGCGGGGGGCTACAATGAGCAGTTCTTC
d_call: .; v_call: TRBV27; clone_size: once; j_call: TRBJ2-1; cdr3_aa: CASSFGESSYNEQFF; cdr3_nt: TGTGCCAGCAGTTTCGGGGAAAGCTCCTACAATGAGCAGTTCTTC
d_call: .; v_call: TRBV28; clone_size: .; j_call: TRBJ1-1; cdr3_aa: CASRYREAFF; cdr3_nt: TGTGCCAGCAGATACAGAGAAGCTTTCTTT
d_call: TRBD2; v_call: TRBV27; clone_size: .; j_call: TRBJ2-3; cdr3_aa: CASSFLAGTDTQYF; cdr3_nt: TGTGCCAGCAGTTTTCTAGCGGGAACAGATACGCAGTATTTT
d_call: .; v_call: TRBV6-5; clone_size: .; j_call: TRBJ2-7; cdr3_aa: CASSYGSEYEQYF; cdr3_nt: TGTGCCAGCAGTTACGGCTCCGAATACGAGCAGTACTTC
d_call: .; v_call: TRBV6-1; clone_size: .; j_call: TRBJ2-1; cdr3_aa: CASSGTPIVSYNEQFF; cdr3_nt: TGTGCCAGCAGTGGGACTCCGATCGTCTCCTACAATGAGCAGTTCTTC
d_call: TRBD2; v_call: TRBV19; clone_size: .; j_call: TRBJ2-1; cdr3_aa: CASSIDGTSAYNEQFF; cdr3_nt: TGTGCCAGTAGTATAGATGGGACTAGCGCCTACAATGAGCAGTTCTTC
d_call: .; v_call: TRBV5-4; clone_size: .; j_call: TRBJ2-6; cdr3_aa: CASSPTGGRAGANVLTF; cdr3_nt: TGTGCCAGCAGCCCGACAGGAGGACGGGCTGGGGCCAACGTCCTGACTTTC
d_call: TRBD1; v_call: TRBV28; clone_size: few; j_call: TRBJ2-3; cdr3_aa: CASSGQGVTDTQYF; cdr3_nt: TGTGCCAGCAGTGGACAGGGTGTCACAGATACGCAGTATTTT
d_call: TRBD2; v_call: TRBV7-2; clone_size: .; j_call: TRBJ2-3; cdr3_aa: CASSSRIAGGSTDTQYF; cdr3_nt: TGTGCCAGCAGCTCCCGTATAGCGGGAGGTAGCACAGATACGCAGTATTTT
d_call: TRBD1; v_call: TRBV5-1; clone_size: .; j_call: TRBJ2-5; cdr3_aa: CASSPGQHQETQYF; cdr3_nt: TGCGCCAGCAGCCCGGGACAGCATCAAGAGACCCAGTACTTC
d_call: .; v_call: TRBV10-2; clone_size: once; j_call: TRBJ2-7; cdr3_aa: CASSEKGSAAPYEQYF; cdr3_nt: TGCGCCAGCAGTGAAAAGGGGTCAGCAGCGCCCTACGAGCAGTACTTC
d_call: .; v_call: TRBV28; clone_size: .; j_call: TRBJ1-4; cdr3_aa: CASTATNEKLFF; cdr3_nt: TGTGCCAGCACAGCAACTAATGAAAAACTGTTTTTT
d_call: TRBD2; v_call: TRBV7-2; clone_size: .; j_call: TRBJ2-1; cdr3_aa: CASSPSSGSYNEQFF; cdr3_nt: TGTGCCAGCAGCCCCTCTAGCGGGAGTTACAATGAGCAGTTCTTC
d_call: .; v_call: TRBV6-1; clone_size: .; j_call: TRBJ1-4; cdr3_aa: CASGGPKANEKLFF; cdr3_nt: TGTGCCAGCGGAGGCCCGAAGGCGAATGAAAAACTGTTTTTT